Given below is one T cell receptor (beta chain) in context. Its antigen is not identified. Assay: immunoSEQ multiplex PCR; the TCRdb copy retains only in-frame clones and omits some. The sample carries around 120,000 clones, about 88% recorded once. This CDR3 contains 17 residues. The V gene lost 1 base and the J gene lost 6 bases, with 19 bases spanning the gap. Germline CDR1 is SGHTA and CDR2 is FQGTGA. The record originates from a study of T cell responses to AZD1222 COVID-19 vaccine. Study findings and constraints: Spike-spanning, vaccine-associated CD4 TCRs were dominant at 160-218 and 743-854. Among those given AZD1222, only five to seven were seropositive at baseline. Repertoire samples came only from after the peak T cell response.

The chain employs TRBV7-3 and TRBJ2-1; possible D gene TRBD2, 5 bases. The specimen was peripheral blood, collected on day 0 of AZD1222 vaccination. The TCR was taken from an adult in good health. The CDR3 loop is CASSLIGGQVGANEQFF. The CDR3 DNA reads TGTGCCAGCAGCTTAATCGGCGGGCAGGTCGGCGCCAATGAGCAGTTCTTC.